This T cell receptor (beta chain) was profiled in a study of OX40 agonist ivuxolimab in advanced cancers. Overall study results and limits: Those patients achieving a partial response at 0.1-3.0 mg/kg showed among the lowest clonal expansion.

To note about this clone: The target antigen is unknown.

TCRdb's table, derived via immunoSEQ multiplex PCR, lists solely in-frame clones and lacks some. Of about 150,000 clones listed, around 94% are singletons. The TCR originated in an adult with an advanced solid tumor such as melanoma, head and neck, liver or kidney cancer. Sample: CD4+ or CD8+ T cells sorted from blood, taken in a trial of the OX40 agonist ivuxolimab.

Here the CDR3 reads CASSGPEASYEQYF. CDR3 DNA: TGTGCCAGCTCAGGTCCCGAAGCCTCCTACGAGCAGTACTTC. The chain has TRBV18 and TRBJ2-7, with D hard to call. Looked up from germline, CDR1 is KGHSH and CDR2 is LQKENI. Trimming removed 5 bases from V and 0 bases from J, with 11 bases in between. This CDR3 region has 14 residues.